This T cell receptor (beta chain) is drawn from a study of control samples from healthy donors and cancer patients. The data were produced by immunoSEQ multiplex PCR, yet TCRdb's version contains in-frame clones alone and is incomplete. This table has about 130,000 clones, about nine tenths appearing once. The germline CDR1 and CDR2 sequences are LNHDA and SQIVND (reference sequence). V gave up 7 bases and J gave up 7 bases; unmatched junction bases: 12. CDR3 size: 15 residues. The source of this sequence is a woman in her forties or fifties in good health. The specimen sequenced was blood. The rearrangement links TRBV19 to TRBJ1-4, with 7 bases fitting TRBD1. The CDR3 here is CASTSLRDSSEKLFF. As DNA, the CDR3 is TGTGCCAGTACCTCACTCCGGGACAGTAGTGAAAAACTGTTTTTT.